This T cell receptor (beta chain) comes out of a study of blood T cell repertoires in COVID-19. Study as a whole: Acute and convalescent COVID-19 samples came from the United States, Italy and Spain.

Per the study methods: Estimation of nucleated cell counts was performed using reference gene primer amplification. Produced via immunoSEQ multiplex PCR; TCRdb's table is partial and in-frame only. V and J calls and clone size come straight from that table; D and trimming were deduced from the DNA. Of a few hundred thousand clones in the sample, 80% to 90% were seen once. Trimming took 2 bases from V and 5 from J, leaving 13 bases between them. Germline V gives CDR1 LNHDA, CDR2 SQIVND (reference sequence). This CDR3 comprises 14 residues. This TCR was sampled from a man younger than 40 who had recovered from COVID-19. This chain uses TRBV19 with TRBJ2-7, with D possibly TRBD1 on 5 matching bases. What was sequenced was PBMCs or T cells enriched from blood (not recorded which). The CDR3 coding sequence is TGTGCCAGTAGTATATCAGGGCCGTTCGACGAGCAGTACTTC. Protein sequence: CASSISGPFDEQYF.